These 2 T cell receptor beta chains share one sample of origin, sequenced in a study of shared clonotypes between healthy human individuals. The repertoire was sequenced with immunoSEQ multiplex PCR; TCRdb's copy has only in-frame clones and lacks some. Among 2 million to 2.5 million clones listed, around 95% were seen once. Sequenced material: naive CD4+ T cells sorted from blood. The subset denotes: CD45RA+ positively selected. The receptors here all came from a young man in good health.

The chain combines TRBV21-1 with TRBJ2-7; the D segment call TRBD1 is taken from the table without a DNA check. TRBV21-1 is reported as a pseudogene. The CDR3 is made up of 12 amino acids. The CDR3, as DNA: TGTGCCAGCAGCCCGCGACAAGACGAGCAGTACTTC. Translating it yields CASSPRQDEQYF.

The genes are TRBV21-1 and TRBJ2-7; TRBD2, the D gene given by the table, was not confirmed from the DNA. TRBV21-1 is a listed pseudogene. The length of the CDR3 is 13 residues. For the CDR3, the DNA is TGTGCCAGCAGCTCCCGTTACTCCTACGAGCAGTACTTC. Residues: CASSSRYSYEQYF.